One sample yielded the 20 T cell receptor beta chains listed below, sequenced in a study of control samples from healthy donors and cancer patients. TCRdb's copy holds only in-frame clones and misses some; the assay was immunoSEQ multiplex PCR. The sample records tens of thousands of clones, around four fifths being singletons. The source material was PBMCs. All receptors derive from a woman aged 45-65 years with lung cancer.

The CDR3 region has the DNA TGTGCCAGCAGCCAGGGGGGTGAACTGTTTTTT. Amino acid sequence: CASSQGGELFF. The chain joins TRBV7-8 to TRBJ1-4, with 7 bases aligning to TRBD1. Losses at the gene ends were 5 bases for V and 12 bases for J; bases not matched to a gene: 3. There are 11 residues in the CDR3. CDR1 is SGHVS, CDR2 FQNEAQ, per germline.

V usage is TRBV18 and J usage is TRBJ1-1; D might be TRBD1 (6 bases). Trimming removed 3 bases at V and 0 bases at J, with 8 bases between. CDR1 is KGHSH, CDR2 LQKENI, per germline. This CDR3 has 14 amino acids. CDR3 nucleotides: TGTGCCAGCTCACCTCAGGGGATGAACACTGAAGCTTTCTTT. This sequence encodes CASSPQGMNTEAFF.

The CDR3 loop reads CASSFSPYEQYF. The CDR3 region has the DNA TGTGCCAGCAGTTTCTCCCCCTACGAGCAGTACTTC. The V and J genes are TRBV6-2 or TRBV6-3 and TRBJ2-7; no definite D call. Trimming took 4 bases from V and 2 from J, leaving 6 bases between them. Germline CDR1 reads MNHEY; CDR2 reads SVGEGT. This CDR3 has 12 residues.

This clone came up once. This chain joins TRBV28 and TRBJ1-6, with D possibly TRBD1 on 6 matching bases. CDR1 and CDR2 (germline): MDHEN, SYDVKM. The V gene lost 6 bases and the J gene lost 10 bases, with 16 bases spanning the gap. This CDR3 spans 14 amino acids. This CDR3 reads CASRGGQHGSPLHF. CDR3 DNA sequence: TGTGCCAGCAGGGGCGGACAGCATGGATCACCCCTCCACTTT.

The chain carries TRBV3-1 (or the pseudogene TRBV3-2) and TRBJ1-5; D may be TRBD1 (6 bases). The CDR3 covers 14 residues. Looked up from germline, CDR1 is LGHDT and CDR2 is YNNKEL (reference sequence). Deletions cut 3 bases from V and 4 bases from J, with 10 bases between. CDR3 DNA: TGTGCCAGCAGCCAGTACCAGGGGAATCAGCCCCAGCATTTT. Amino acid sequence: CASSQYQGNQPQHF.

The chain couples TRBV11-3 to TRBJ1-1; no reliable D call. This CDR3 is built from 16 residues. V was trimmed by 5 bases and J by 0 bases, leaving 16 bases between them. Germline loops: CDR1 SGHNT, CDR2 YENEEA. CDR3 sequence reads: CASSPNWGAMNTEAFF. DNA for the CDR3: TGTGCCAGCAGCCCTAATTGGGGTGCCATGAACACTGAAGCTTTCTTT. The full variable domain, rest sourced from reference TRBV11-3 and TRBJ1-1, is EAGVVQSPRYKIIEKKQPVAFWCNPISGHNTLYWYLQNLGQGPELLIRYENEEAVDDSQLPKDRFSAERLKGVDSTLKIQPAELGDSAVYLCASSPNWGAMNTEAFFGQGTRLTVV.

As regards this clone: One junction end does not reproduce the germline sequence, and a read error may be involved. This chain links TRBV27 with TRBJ1-2; TRBD1 aligns across 8 bases. Germline V gene lookup returns CDR1 MNHEY and CDR2 SMNVEV (reference sequence). The CDR3 runs to 14 residues. In DNA form, the CDR3 reads TGTGCCAGCAGTACGTTACGGGACAGGCCCCTCTTCGCCTTC. Its translation: CASSTLRDRPLFAF.

V usage is TRBV19 and J usage is TRBJ2-1; D remains unclear. Germline V gene data show CDR1 as LNHDA and CDR2 as SQIVND (reference sequence). This CDR3 has 16 amino acids. V was trimmed by 3 bases and J by 1 base, leaving 13 bases between them. DNA of the CDR3: TGTGCCAGTAGTATCGGCGGCACGGGTTCCTACAATGAGCAGTTCTTC. The encoded protein is CASSIGGTGSYNEQFF.

J is TRBJ1-5 and V is TRBV2; D gene uncertain. Trimming shortened V by 1 base and J by 0 bases, and 4 bases separated the two germline ends. Germline V CDR1 and CDR2: SNHLY, FYNNEI. The length of the CDR3 is 14 residues. CDR3 bases: TGTGCCAGCAGTGAAGTTTCTAGCAATCAGCCCCAGCATTTT. Residues: CASSEVSSNQPQHF.

CDR3 bases: TGTGCCAGCAGCCTCCAGGGGAGTAATTCACCCCTCCACTTT. As protein: CASSLQGSNSPLHF. V gene TRBV9 combines with J gene TRBJ1-6; D possibly corresponds to TRBD1 (6 bases). The germline gives CDR1 SGDLS, CDR2 YYNGEE. The CDR3 contains 14 residues. V dropped 4 bases and J dropped 6 bases, with 11 bases sitting between them.

The V gene is TRBV6-5, the J gene TRBJ1-1; 8 bases fit TRBD1. Germline V gene sequence: CDR1 MNHEY, CDR2 SVGAGI. This CDR3 comprises 13 residues. J lost 7 bases, V lost 6 bases, and 7 bases had no gene match. CDR3 in amino acids: CASRAGQGGEAFF. CDR3 DNA: TGTGCCAGCAGGGCCGGACAGGGTGGTGAAGCTTTCTTT.

The chain is built from TRBV28 and TRBJ1-5; D gene ambiguous. V lost 2 bases and J 4 bases, leaving 9 bases between the germline ends. The CDR3 extends over 14 amino acids. The germline V gene has CDR1 MDHEN and CDR2 SYDVKM. The CDR3 loop is CASSLGTLNQPQHF. As DNA, the CDR3 is TGTGCCAGCAGTTTAGGAACACTTAATCAGCCCCAGCATTTT.

The chain recombines TRBV7-8 with TRBJ1-1; D perhaps matches TRBD1 (5 bases). Trimming cost V 0 bases and J 6 bases, with 5 bases left between them. Germline V gene lookup returns CDR1 SGHVS and CDR2 FQNEAQ. CDR3 length: 12 amino acids. In nucleotides, the CDR3 is TGTGCCAGCAGCTTAGCGGGGCCTGAAGCTTTCTTT. Amino acids: CASSLAGPEAFF.

This clone has only one observation. CDR3 bases: TGTGCCAGCAGCTTGAGCGGCGGGAGCGATGAGCAGTTCTTC. It translates to CASSLSGGSDEQFF. The J gene is TRBJ2-1, the V gene TRBV7-3; TRBD2 matches at 7 bases. The length of the CDR3 is 14 residues. In germline, CDR1 is SGHTA, CDR2 FQGTGA. The junction had 7 bases not matched to a gene; V was cut back by 3 bases and J by 8 bases.

The chain links TRBV27 to TRBJ1-6, with a weak D call TRBD1 (6 bases). Germline CDR1 reads MNHEY; CDR2 reads SMNVEV (reference sequence). V was shortened by 5 bases and J by 7 bases, with 21 bases between the two germline ends. The CDR3 has 17 residues. The CDR3 loop is CASSPSRTANSNSPLHF. The DNA of the CDR3 is TGTGCCAGCAGTCCCTCAAGGACAGCAAACTCAAATTCACCCCTCCACTTT.

The V gene is TRBV5-1, the J gene TRBJ2-7; 10 bases fit TRBD1. Germline loops: CDR1 SGHRS, CDR2 YFSETQ. The CDR3 extends over 15 amino acids. With 3 bases clipped from V and 4 bases from J, the junction kept 7 bases outside the gene matches. In nucleotides, the CDR3 is TGCGCCAGCAGCTCGCCACCGGGACAGGGGTACGAGCAGTACTTC. This encodes CASSSPPGQGYEQYF.

This chain connects TRBV11-2 to TRBJ2-5, with 7 bases matching TRBD1. V lost 5 bases to trimming and J lost 1 base; unmatched junction nucleotides: 7. This CDR3 has 15 amino acids. CDR1 and CDR2 (germline): SGHAT, FQNNGV. The CDR3 protein is CASSPTGSPQETQYF. Written as DNA, the CDR3 is TGTGCCAGCAGCCCGACAGGGTCCCCCCAAGAGACCCAGTACTTC.

CDR3 in amino acids: CASSANFNEKLFF. CDR3 nucleotides: TGTGCCAGCAGTGCCAACTTTAATGAAAAACTGTTTTTT. The V call is TRBV6-4, the J call TRBJ1-4, with D uncertain. The CDR3 covers 13 residues. Per germline, CDR1 MRHNA and CDR2 SNTAGT. V was cut by 4 bases and J by 4 bases, with 7 bases left in between.

The rearrangement joins TRBV18 to TRBJ1-1; no clear D. CDR3 length: 14 residues. Germline CDR1 is KGHSH and CDR2 is LQKENI. Trimming cost V 0 bases and J 5 bases, with 10 bases left between them. The DNA of the CDR3 is TGTGCCAGCTCACCACCGAGGGAGGGAACTGAAGCTTTCTTT. Amino acid sequence: CASSPPREGTEAFF.

The V gene is TRBV7-8, the J gene TRBJ2-7; D possibly matches TRBD1 or TRBD2 (6 bases each). Germline V gene data show CDR1 as SGHVS and CDR2 as FQNEAQ. The CDR3 consists of 16 residues. Trimming took off 7 bases at V and 4 bases at J, with 23 bases between the two ends. CDR3 in amino acids: CASTPYGGQVKYEQYF. Written as DNA, the CDR3 is TGTGCCAGCACCCCTTACGGGGGCCAAGTCAAGTACGAGCAGTACTTC.